The 10 T cell receptor beta chains presented below share a single source sample, sequenced in a study of CD8 T cells in acute hepatitis C reinfection. Profiled with immunoSEQ multiplex PCR; TCRdb holds only in-frame clones, not every one. Seen here are around 36,000 clones, 80% to 90% observed once, and the top ten hold approximately 11%. Time point here: naive CD8 control sorted from an acute-time-point sample. Specimen: naive CD8+ T cells from PBMCs. These TCRs come from a woman between 18 and 29 years old who spontaneously cleared hepatitis C infection.

CDR3 in amino acids: CASGLWEQFF. The CDR3 nucleotides are TGTGCTAGTGGTTTGTGGGAGCAGTTCTTC. The chain uses TRBV12-5 and TRBJ2-1; D not resolved. V lost 2 bases, J lost 10 bases, and 3 bases lay in between. The CDR3 length is 10 residues. Germline loops: CDR1 LGHNT, CDR2 FRNRAP.

The V gene is TRBV27, the J gene TRBJ2-7; D might be TRBD1 or TRBD2, each matching 5 bases. The V end lost 3 bases, the J end lost 6 bases, and 6 bases lay between the germline ends. The CDR3 length is 11 residues. From germline, CDR1 is MNHEY and CDR2 SMNVEV (reference sequence). CDR3 protein: CASSFGGEQYF. For the CDR3, the DNA is TGTGCCAGCAGTTTTGGGGGCGAGCAGTACTTC.

This clone was seen a few times. The chain links TRBV7-6 to TRBJ2-7; 7 nucleotides line up with TRBD1. Trimming removed 5 bases from V and 2 bases from J; junction bases left unmatched: 9. This CDR3 spans 15 amino acids. Germline-derived CDR1 and CDR2 are SGHVS and FNYEAQ. CDR3: CASSEGPGQTYEQYF. CDR3 sequence (DNA): TGTGCCAGCAGCGAGGGTCCGGGACAGACCTACGAGCAGTACTTC.

This clone was found a few times. The chain links TRBV7-6 to TRBJ2-7, with D unresolved. CDR3 length equals 12 residues. The V gene's germline CDR1 is SGHVS and CDR2 FNYEAQ. With 5 bases removed from V and 5 bases from J, the gap between germline ends came to 10 bases. In nucleotides, the CDR3 is TGTGCCAGCAGCCCCGGCGGCCACGAGCAGTACTTC. Translated: CASSPGGHEQYF.

This clone was seen just once. The V gene is TRBV19, the J gene TRBJ2-7; the D gene is possibly TRBD2 (5 bases). Germline assignment: CDR1 LNHDA and CDR2 SQIVND (reference sequence). With 3 bases removed from V and 3 bases from J, the gap between germline ends came to 12 bases. The CDR3 is 14 residues long. CDR3 bases: TGTGCCAGTAGTATCTCGGTGGAGGTCTACGAGCAGTACTTC. Translation: CASSISVEVYEQYF.

The chain combines TRBV9 with TRBJ2-1; D unresolved. The V end was cut by 4 bases, the J end by 7 bases, with 6 bases between. Germline V gene lookup returns CDR1 SGDLS and CDR2 YYNGEE. The length of the CDR3 is 11 residues. This CDR3 reads CASSLTNEQFF. In nucleotides, the CDR3 is TGTGCCAGCAGCCTAACTAATGAGCAGTTCTTC.

The chain employs TRBV5-1 and TRBJ2-7; no clear D gene. This CDR3 is built from 11 residues. V dropped 0 bases and J dropped 5 bases, with 3 bases sitting between them. Germline V gene lookup returns CDR1 SGHRS and CDR2 YFSETQ. The chain's CDR3 is CASSLGDEQYF. The CDR3 nucleotides read TGCGCCAGCAGCTTGGGGGACGAGCAGTACTTC.

This chain uses TRBV27 with TRBJ2-6, with D hard to call. This CDR3 contains 12 residues. Trimming removed 10 bases at V and 0 bases at J, with 4 bases between. The germline V gene encodes CDR1 MNHEY and CDR2 SMNVEV (reference sequence). CDR3 region: CATYSGANVLTF. In DNA, the CDR3 is TGTGCCACTTACTCTGGGGCCAACGTCCTGACTTTC.

The gene calls are TRBV15 and TRBJ2-7; D possibly corresponds to TRBD1 (6 bases). The CDR3 has 12 amino acids. Per the germline V gene, CDR1 is LNHNV and CDR2 is YYDKDF (reference sequence). V gave up 9 bases and J gave up 3 bases, with 12 bases separating them. CDR3 protein: CATSRGGYEQYF. CDR3 nucleotide sequence: TGTGCCACGTCCCGAGGGGGCTACGAGCAGTACTTC.

V and J are TRBV4-1 and TRBJ2-7; D not certain. The V end was cut by 1 base, the J end by 4 bases, with 17 bases between. Germline V lookup: CDR1 MGHRA, CDR2 YSYEKL. CDR3 size: 16 residues. CDR3: CASSQGPVTGVYEQYF. CDR3 in DNA: TGCGCCAGCAGCCAAGGCCCCGTGACGGGCGTATACGAGCAGTACTTC.